This T cell receptor beta chain was obtained from a study of T cells in localized non-small cell lung cancer. Notes on the study in general: Turning up in adjacent lung were a median approximately 60 of the top 100 tumor clones. Because only a single region of the tumor was sequenced, heterogeneity remains possible.

This table comes from immunoSEQ multiplex PCR, and its TCRdb copy is limited to in-frame clones, with some not included. The sample holds 65,000 to 95,000 clones; about 78% are singletons and the top ten take 15% to 20%. A word on this clone: Its antigen remains unidentified.

Germline values: CDR1 SGHRS, CDR2 YFSETQ. The CDR3 contains 14 residues. With V trimmed by 4 bases and J by 6 bases, 6 bases remained unmatched. V and J are TRBV5-1 and TRBJ2-3; 9 nucleotides line up with TRBD2. This sequence was found in a man aged 35-69 years with stage II squamous cell lung carcinoma. The material was PBMCs, obtained before any cancer treatment. The CDR3: CASSPTSGQDTQYF. The CDR3 nucleotides read TGCGCCAGCAGCCCGACTAGCGGTCAGGATACGCAGTATTTT.